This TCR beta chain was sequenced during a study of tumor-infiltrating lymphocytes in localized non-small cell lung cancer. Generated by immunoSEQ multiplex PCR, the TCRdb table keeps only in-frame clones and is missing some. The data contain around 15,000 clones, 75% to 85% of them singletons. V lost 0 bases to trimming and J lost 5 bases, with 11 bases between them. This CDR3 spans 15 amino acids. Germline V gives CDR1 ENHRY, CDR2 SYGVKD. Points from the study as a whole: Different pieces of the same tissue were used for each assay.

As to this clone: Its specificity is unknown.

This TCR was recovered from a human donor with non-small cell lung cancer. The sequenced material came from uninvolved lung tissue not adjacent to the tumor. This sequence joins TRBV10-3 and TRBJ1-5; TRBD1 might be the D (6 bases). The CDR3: CAISESGGFHQPQHF. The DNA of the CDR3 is TGTGCCATCAGTGAGTCAGGGGGGTTTCATCAGCCCCAGCATTTT.